This TCR beta chain was observed in a study of blood T cell repertoires in COVID-19 (dated by TCRdb to about 2020). In the study overall: The collaborator samples originated in the United States, Italy and Spain and spanned the acute and convalescent phases of COVID-19. The prospective study material was composed of cDNA or gDNA derived from T cells, B-cell-depleted T cells, or PBMCs. The dataset comprised deeply sampled blood TCRbeta repertoires from subjects exposed to, actively infected with, or recovered from COVID-19. A freely available public database, intended as a resource for researchers studying the immune response to SARS-CoV-2, is where the repertoires were released. Samples came from the ongoing ImmuneRACE study (first 160 participants) plus 1,254 subjects from 6 global collaborators. Sample metadata almost always included a de-identified subject ID, COVID-19 status, age in years and sex. Where available, HLA class I and class II types were taken from metadata supplied by the sample provider and were not determined by assay-based typing.

A remark on this clone: Its cognate antigen has yet to be identified. No qualities accompany the bases; no much larger clone lies one base away.

Whole blood was collected in K2EDTA tubes by collaborating institutions according to the institutions' own protocols. Collaborator samples were shipped for TCRbeta analysis as frozen whole blood, isolated PBMCs, or DNA extracted from either sample type. The full study reports these points: The amount of clinical and demographic metadata varied by source and participant and was provided uncurated.

The germline V gene encodes CDR1 SGHRS and CDR2 YFSETQ. Including cysteine and phenylalanine, the CDR3 has 17 amino acids. The retained sequence is limited to the CDR3, 51 bases, with the frame set at the first base. The junction shows trimming of 1 base on V and 4 bases on J, plus 17 bases between the germline ends. TCRbeta CDR3 regions were amplified from genomic DNA using the immunoSEQ Assay, a bias-controlled multiplex PCR. In the paper's pipeline: The number of nucleated cells in each sample was estimated from the amplification of reference gene primers within the assay. To quantify the absolute abundance of each unique TCRbeta CDR3 rearrangement, sequence reads were collapsed and filtered. For each sample, productive Simpson clonality was calculated as the square root of Simpson's diversity index across productive rearrangements. In its TCRdb copy, this immuneACCESS table keeps in-frame sequences only and misses some clones. Where compared with another copy, unresolved V genes explain less than half of these, and the others have no known cause. From that table come the V and J calls and clone size; the DNA was used to work out D and trimming. A total of hundreds of thousands of clones appear in this sample, about 85% of them only once. The ten largest clones capture 3% to 3.5% of the sample.

The rearrangement combines TRBV5-1 with TRBJ2-2; possibly the D gene is TRBD1, per 6 matching bases. This TCR derives from a young man with active or convalescent COVID-19. The sample consisted of peripheral blood. The CDR3 region has the sequence CASSLSRGGSSTGELFF. The nucleotide sequence is TGCGCCAGCAGCTTGTCTCGAGGGGGATCGAGCACCGGGGAGCTGTTTTTT.